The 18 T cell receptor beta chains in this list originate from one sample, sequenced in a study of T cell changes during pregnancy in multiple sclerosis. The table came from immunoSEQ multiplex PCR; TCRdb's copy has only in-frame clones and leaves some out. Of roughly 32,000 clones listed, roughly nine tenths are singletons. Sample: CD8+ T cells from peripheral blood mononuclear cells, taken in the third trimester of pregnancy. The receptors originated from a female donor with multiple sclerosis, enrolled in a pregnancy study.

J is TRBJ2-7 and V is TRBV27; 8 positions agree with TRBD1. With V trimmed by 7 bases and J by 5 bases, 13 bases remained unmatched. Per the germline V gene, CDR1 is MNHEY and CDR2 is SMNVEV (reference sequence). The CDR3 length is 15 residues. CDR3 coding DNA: TGTGCCAGCAACGACAGGGGCCCCTCTACAGACGAGCAGTACTTC. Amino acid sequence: CASNDRGPSTDEQYF.

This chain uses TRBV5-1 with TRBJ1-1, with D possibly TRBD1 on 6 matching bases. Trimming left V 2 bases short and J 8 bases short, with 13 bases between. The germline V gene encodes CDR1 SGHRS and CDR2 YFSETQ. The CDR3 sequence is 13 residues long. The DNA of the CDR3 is TGCGCCAGCAGCTTCTCAGGGGACGGGGAAGCTTTCTTT. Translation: CASSFSGDGEAFF.

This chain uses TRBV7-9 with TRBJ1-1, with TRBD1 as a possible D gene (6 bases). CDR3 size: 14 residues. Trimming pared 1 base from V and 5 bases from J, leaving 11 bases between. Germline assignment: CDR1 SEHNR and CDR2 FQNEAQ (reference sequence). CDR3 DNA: TGTGCCAGCAGCTTAGGGCGGGGGGCGACTGAAGCTTTCTTT. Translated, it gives CASSLGRGATEAFF.

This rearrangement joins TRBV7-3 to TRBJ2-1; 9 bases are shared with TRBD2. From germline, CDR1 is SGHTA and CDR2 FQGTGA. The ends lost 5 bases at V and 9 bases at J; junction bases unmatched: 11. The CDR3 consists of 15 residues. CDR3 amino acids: CASSQGVAGEPEQFF. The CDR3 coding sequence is TGTGCCAGCAGCCAAGGGGTAGCGGGAGAACCTGAGCAGTTCTTC.

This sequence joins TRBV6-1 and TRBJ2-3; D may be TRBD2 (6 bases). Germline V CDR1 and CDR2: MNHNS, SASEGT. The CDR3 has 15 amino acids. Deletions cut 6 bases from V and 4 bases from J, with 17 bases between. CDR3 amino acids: CASSYLPGDADTQYF. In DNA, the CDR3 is TGTGCCAGCAGCTACCTGCCGGGAGACGCAGATACGCAGTATTTT.

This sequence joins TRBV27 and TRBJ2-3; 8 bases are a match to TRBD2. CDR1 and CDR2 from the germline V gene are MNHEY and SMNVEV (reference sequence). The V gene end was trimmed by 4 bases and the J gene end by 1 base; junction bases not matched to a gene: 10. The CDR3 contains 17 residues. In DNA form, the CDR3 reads TGTGCCAGCAGTTCCCCCCGGGGTAGCGGGGGCACAGATACGCAGTATTTT. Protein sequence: CASSSPRGSGGTDTQYF.

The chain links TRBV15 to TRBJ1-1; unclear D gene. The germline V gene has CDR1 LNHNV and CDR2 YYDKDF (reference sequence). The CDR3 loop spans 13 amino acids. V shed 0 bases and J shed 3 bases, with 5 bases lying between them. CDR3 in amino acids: CATSRDLDTEAFF. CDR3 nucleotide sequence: TGTGCCACCAGCAGAGACCTAGACACTGAAGCTTTCTTT.

The CDR3 protein is CASSQEGSQGAGQPQHF. CDR3 bases: TGTGCCAGCAGCCAAGAAGGCTCCCAGGGGGCTGGGCAGCCCCAGCATTTT. The V and J genes are TRBV4-2 and TRBJ1-5; the match to TRBD1 covers 8 bases. Germline V lookup: CDR1 LGHNA, CDR2 YNFKEQ. Trimming cost V 0 bases and J 7 bases; bases outside gene matches: 11. There are 17 residues in the CDR3.

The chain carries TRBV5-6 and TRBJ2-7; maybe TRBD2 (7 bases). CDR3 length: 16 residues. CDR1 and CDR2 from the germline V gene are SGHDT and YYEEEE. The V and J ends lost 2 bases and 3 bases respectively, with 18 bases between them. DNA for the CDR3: TGTGCCAGCAGCTTCCGGGCTTACAGGGAGGGCTACGAGCAGTACTTC. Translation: CASSFRAYREGYEQYF.

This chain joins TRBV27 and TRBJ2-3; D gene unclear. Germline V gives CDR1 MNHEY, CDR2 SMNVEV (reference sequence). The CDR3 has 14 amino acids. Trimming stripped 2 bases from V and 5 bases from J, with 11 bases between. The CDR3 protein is CASSLALVGDTQYF. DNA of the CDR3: TGTGCCAGCAGTTTAGCGCTAGTGGGAGATACGCAGTATTTT.

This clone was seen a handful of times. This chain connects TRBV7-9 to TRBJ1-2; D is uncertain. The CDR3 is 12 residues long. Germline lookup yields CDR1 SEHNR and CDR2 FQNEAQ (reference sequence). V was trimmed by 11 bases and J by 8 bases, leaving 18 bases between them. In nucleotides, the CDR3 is TGTGCCCTCCCGGGGTCAGGCCTCGGCTACACCTTC. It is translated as CALPGSGLGYTF. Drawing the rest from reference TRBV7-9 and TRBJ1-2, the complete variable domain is DTGVSQNPRHKITKRGQNVTFRCDPISEHNRLYWYRQTLGQGPEFLTYFQNEAQLEKSRLLSDRFSAERPKGSFSTLEIQRTEQGDSAMYLCALPGSGLGYTFGSGTRLTVV.

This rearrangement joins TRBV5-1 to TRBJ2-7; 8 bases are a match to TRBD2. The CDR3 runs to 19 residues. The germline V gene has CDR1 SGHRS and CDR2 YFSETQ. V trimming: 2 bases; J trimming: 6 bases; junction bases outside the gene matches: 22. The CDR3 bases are TGCGCCAGCAGCTTTTACATTAGGGGACTAGAGGGATCTTCCCGCGAGCAGTACTTC. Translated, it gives CASSFYIRGLEGSSREQYF. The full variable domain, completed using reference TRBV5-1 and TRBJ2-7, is KAGVTQTPRYLIKTRGQQVTLSCSPISGHRSVSWYQQTPGQGLQFLFEYFSETQRNKGNFPGRFSGRQFSNSRSEMNVSTLELGDSALYLCASSFYIRGLEGSSREQYFGPGTRLTVT.

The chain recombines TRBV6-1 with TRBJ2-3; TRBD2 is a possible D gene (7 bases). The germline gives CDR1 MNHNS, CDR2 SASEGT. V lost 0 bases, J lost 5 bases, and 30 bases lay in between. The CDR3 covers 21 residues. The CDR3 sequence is CASSEAPPAAGATSSGDTQYF. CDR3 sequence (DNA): TGTGCCAGCAGTGAAGCCCCACCGGCGGCGGGGGCCACCTCATCGGGAGATACGCAGTATTTT.

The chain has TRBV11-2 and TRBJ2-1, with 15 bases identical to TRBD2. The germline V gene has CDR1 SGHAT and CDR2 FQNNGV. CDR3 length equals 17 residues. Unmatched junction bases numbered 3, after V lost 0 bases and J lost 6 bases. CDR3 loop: CASSLDRTSGGVNEQFF. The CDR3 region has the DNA TGTGCCAGCAGCTTAGATCGGACTAGCGGGGGGGTCAATGAGCAGTTCTTC.

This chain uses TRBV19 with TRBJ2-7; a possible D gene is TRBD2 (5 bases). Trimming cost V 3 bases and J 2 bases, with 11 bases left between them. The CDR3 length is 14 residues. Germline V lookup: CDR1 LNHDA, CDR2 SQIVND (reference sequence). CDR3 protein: CASSIPGNPYEQYF. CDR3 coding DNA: TGTGCCAGTAGTATCCCGGGGAACCCCTACGAGCAGTACTTC.

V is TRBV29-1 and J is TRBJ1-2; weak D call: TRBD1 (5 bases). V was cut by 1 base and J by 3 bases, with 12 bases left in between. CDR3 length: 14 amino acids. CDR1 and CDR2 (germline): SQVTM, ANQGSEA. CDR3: CSVEAGGVYYGYTF. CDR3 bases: TGCAGCGTTGAAGCTGGGGGGGTTTACTATGGCTACACCTTC.

For the CDR3, the DNA is TGTGCCAGCAGTCAACACTATCGGGAGGAGACCCAGTACTTC. Translated: CASSQHYREETQYF. The chain carries TRBV7-9 and TRBJ2-5, with a tentative D call TRBD2 (6 bases). The CDR3 sequence is 14 residues long. Trimming pared 6 bases from V and 5 bases from J, leaving 16 bases between. The germline gives CDR1 SEHNR, CDR2 FQNEAQ (reference sequence).

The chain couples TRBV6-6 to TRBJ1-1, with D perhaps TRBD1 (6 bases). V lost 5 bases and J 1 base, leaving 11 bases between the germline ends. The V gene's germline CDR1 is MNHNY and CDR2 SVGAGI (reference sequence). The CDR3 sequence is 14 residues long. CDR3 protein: CASSRDRTNTEAFF. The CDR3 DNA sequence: TGTGCCAGCAGTCGCGACAGGACGAACACTGAAGCTTTCTTT.